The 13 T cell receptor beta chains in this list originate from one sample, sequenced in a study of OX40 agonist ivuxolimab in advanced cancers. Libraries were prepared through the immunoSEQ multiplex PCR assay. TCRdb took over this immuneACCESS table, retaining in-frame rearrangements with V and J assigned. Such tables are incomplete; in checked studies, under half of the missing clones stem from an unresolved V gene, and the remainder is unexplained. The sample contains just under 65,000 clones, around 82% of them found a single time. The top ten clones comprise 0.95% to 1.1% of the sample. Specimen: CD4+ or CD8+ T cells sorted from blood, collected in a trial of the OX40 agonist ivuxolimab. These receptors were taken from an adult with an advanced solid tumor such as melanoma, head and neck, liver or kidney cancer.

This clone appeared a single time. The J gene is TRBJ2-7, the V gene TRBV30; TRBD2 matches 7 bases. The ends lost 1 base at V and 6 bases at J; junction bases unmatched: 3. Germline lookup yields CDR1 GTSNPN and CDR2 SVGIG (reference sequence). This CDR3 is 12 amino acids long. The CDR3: CAWSGAGVEQYF. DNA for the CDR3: TGTGCCTGGAGTGGGGCGGGGGTCGAGCAGTACTTC.

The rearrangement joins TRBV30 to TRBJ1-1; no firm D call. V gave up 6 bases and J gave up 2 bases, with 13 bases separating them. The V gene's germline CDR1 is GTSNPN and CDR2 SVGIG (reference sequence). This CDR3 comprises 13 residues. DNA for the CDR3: TGTGCCTGTCTACGCACAGTTAACACTGAAGCTTTCTTT. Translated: CACLRTVNTEAFF.

DNA of the CDR3: TGCGCCAGCAGCAGGACAGGGGATAGCAATCAGCCCCAGCATTTT. Protein product: CASSRTGDSNQPQHF. V gene TRBV5-1 combines with J gene TRBJ1-5, with 9 bases aligning to TRBD1. With V trimmed by 4 bases and J by 0 bases, 2 bases remained unmatched. The germline V gene has CDR1 SGHRS and CDR2 YFSETQ. This CDR3 spans 15 amino acids. Supplemented by reference TRBV5-1 and TRBJ1-5, the full variable domain reads KAGVTQTPRYLIKTRGQQVTLSCSPISGHRSVSWYQQTPGQGLQFLFEYFSETQRNKGNFPGRFSGRQFSNSRSEMNVSTLELGDSALYLCASSRTGDSNQPQHFGDGTRLSIL.

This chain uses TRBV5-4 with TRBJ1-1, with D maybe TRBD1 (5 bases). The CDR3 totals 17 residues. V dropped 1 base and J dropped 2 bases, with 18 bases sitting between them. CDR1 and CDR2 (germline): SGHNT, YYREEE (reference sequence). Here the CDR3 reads CASSLLAGKSRNTEAFF. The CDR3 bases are TGTGCCAGCAGCTTGCTGGCAGGGAAATCCAGAAACACTGAAGCTTTCTTT.

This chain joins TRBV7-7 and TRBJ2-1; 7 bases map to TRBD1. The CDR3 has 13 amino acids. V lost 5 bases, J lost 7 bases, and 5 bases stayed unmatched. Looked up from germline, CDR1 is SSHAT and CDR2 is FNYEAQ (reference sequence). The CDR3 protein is CASSDRVGNEQFF. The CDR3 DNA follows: TGTGCCAGCAGCGACAGGGTGGGGAATGAGCAGTTCTTC.

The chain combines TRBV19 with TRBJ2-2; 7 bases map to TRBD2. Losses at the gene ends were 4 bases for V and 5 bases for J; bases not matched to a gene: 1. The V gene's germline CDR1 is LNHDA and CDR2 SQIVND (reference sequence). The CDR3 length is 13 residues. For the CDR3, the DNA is TGTGCCAGTAGTAATAGCGGGACCGGGGAGCTGTTTTTT. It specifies CASSNSGTGELFF.

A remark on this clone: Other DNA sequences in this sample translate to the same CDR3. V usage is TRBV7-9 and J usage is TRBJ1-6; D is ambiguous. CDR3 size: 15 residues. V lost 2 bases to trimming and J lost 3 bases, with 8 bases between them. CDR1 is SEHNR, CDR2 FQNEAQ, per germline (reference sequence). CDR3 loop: CASSLSAGYNSPLHF. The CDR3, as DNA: TGTGCCAGCAGCTTATCTGCAGGCTATAATTCACCCCTCCACTTT.

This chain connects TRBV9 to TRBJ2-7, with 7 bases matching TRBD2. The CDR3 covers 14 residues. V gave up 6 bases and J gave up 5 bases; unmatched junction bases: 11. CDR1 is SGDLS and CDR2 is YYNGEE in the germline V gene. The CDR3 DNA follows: TGTGCCAGCACCCCCCGGGGGGATGAGAACGAGCAGTACTTC. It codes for CASTPRGDENEQYF.

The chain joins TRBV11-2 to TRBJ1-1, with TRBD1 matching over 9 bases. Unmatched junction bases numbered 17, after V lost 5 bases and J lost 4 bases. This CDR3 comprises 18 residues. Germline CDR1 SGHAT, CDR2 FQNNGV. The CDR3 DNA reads TGTGCCAGCAGCGCTGGGACAGGGAGACTCAATTGGGCCACTGAAGCTTTCTTT. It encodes CASSAGTGRLNWATEAFF.

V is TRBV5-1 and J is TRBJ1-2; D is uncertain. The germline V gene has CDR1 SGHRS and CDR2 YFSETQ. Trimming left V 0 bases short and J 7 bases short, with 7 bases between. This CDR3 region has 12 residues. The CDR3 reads CASSLELGGYTF. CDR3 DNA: TGCGCCAGCAGCTTGGAACTCGGTGGCTACACCTTC. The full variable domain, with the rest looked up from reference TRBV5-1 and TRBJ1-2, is KAGVTQTPRYLIKTRGQQVTLSCSPISGHRSVSWYQQTPGQGLQFLFEYFSETQRNKGNFPGRFSGRQFSNSRSEMNVSTLELGDSALYLCASSLELGGYTFGSGTRLTVV.

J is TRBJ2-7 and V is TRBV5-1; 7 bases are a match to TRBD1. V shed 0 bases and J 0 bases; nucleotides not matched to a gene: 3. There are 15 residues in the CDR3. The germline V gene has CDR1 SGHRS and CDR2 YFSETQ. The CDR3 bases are TGCGCCAGCAGCTTGGGGGGGACAGCCTCCTACGAGCAGTACTTC. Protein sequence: CASSLGGTASYEQYF. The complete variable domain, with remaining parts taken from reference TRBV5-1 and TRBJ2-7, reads KAGVTQTPRYLIKTRGQQVTLSCSPISGHRSVSWYQQTPGQGLQFLFEYFSETQRNKGNFPGRFSGRQFSNSRSEMNVSTLELGDSALYLCASSLGGTASYEQYFGPGTRLTVT.

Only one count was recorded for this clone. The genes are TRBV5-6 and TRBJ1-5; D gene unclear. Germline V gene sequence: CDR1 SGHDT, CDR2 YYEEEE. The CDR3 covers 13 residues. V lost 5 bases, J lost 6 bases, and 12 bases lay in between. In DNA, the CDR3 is TGTGCCAGCAGTTACCGGGCCATTCAGCCCCAGCATTTT. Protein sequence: CASSYRAIQPQHF.

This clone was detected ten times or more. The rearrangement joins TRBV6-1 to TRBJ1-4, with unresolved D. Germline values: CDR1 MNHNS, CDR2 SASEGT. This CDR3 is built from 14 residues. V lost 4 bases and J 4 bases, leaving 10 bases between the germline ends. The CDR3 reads CASSGTLGNEKLFF. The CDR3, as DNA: TGTGCCAGCAGTGGGACCCTAGGTAATGAAAAACTGTTTTTT.